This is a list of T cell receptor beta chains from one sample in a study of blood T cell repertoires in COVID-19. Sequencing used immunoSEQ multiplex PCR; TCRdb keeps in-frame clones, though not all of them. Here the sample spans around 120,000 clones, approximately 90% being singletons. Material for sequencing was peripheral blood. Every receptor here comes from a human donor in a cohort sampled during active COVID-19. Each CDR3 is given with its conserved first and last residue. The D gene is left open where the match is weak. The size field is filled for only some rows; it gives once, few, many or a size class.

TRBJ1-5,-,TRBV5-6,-,TGTGCCAGCAGCTTGGCCCCTAATCAGCCCCAGCATTTT,CASSLAPNQPQHF
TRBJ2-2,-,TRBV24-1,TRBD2,TGTGCCACCAGTGATCCTGGGAGGGAGAAGGCCGGGGAGCTGTTTTTT,CATSDPGREKAGELFF
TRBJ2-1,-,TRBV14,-,TGTGCCAGCAGCCAAGATATGAGGGTCAGCTCCTACAATGAGCAGTTCTTC,CASSQDMRVSSYNEQFF
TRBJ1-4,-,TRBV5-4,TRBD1,TGTGCCAGCAGCAGGACAGGGGCAGGGGAAAAACTGTTTTTT,CASSRTGAGEKLFF
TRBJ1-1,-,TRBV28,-,TGTGCCAGCAGTTTAGGCGGCGACACTGAAGCTTTCTTT,CASSLGGDTEAFF
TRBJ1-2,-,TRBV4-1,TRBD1,TGCGCCAGCAGCCAAGCGGACAGGGAGGGTGGCTACACCTTC,CASSQADREGGYTF
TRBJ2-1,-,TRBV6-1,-,TGTGCCAGCAGTGTAGCGTTAATCTCCTACAATGAGCAGTTCTTC,CASSVALISYNEQFF
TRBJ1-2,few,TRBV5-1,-,TGCGCCAGCAGCTTGACAGCCGGGGATATTGTCTACACCTTC,CASSLTAGDIVYTF
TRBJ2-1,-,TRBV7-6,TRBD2,TGTGCCAGCACAGAGAGGGCTAGCGGGAAATACAATGAGCAGTTCTTC,CASTERASGKYNEQFF
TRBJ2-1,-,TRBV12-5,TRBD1,TGTGCTAGTGGTCCGGGACAGGGGTATGATGAGCAGTTCTTC,CASGPGQGYDEQFF
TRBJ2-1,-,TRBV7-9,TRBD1,TGTGCCAGCAGCTTAAATAGACAGGGGGGCGATGAGCAGTTCTTC,CASSLNRQGGDEQFF
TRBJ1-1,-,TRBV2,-,TGTGCCAGCAAGCAGGGAAGGACTGAAGCTTTCTTT,CASKQGRTEAFF
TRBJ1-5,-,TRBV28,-,TGTGCCAGCAGTTTTCCCACGGAGAATCAGCCCCAGCATTTT,CASSFPTENQPQHF
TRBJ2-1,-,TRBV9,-,TGTGCCAGCAGCGTATCTGGGGCTTTCTGGGATGAGCAGTTCTTC,CASSVSGAFWDEQFF
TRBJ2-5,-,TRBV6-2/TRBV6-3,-,TGTGCCAGCAGTTACTCGATCGGTCGGGGGTCAGAGACCCAGTACTTC,CASSYSIGRGSETQYF
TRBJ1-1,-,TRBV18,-,TGTGCCAGCTCACCACAGAGCAGGGCGAACACTGAAGCTTTCTTT,CASSPQSRANTEAFF
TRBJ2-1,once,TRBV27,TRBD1,TGTGCCAGCAGTCAGACAGGGATCGTACCCTACAATGAGCAGTTCTTC,CASSQTGIVPYNEQFF
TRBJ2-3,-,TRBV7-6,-,TGTGCCAGCAGGCCAGGGGATACGCAGTATTTT,CASRPGDTQYF
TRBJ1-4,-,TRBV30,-,TGTGCCTGGAGTACCCTTGGACAGGAAAAACTGTTTTTT,CAWSTLGQEKLFF
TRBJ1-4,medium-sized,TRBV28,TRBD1,TGTGCCAGCAGCACTACTAACAGGGGGCGGTATGAAAAACTGTTTTTT,CASSTTNRGRYEKLFF
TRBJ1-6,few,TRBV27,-,TGTGCCAGCAGTTTACGGGTTAATTCACCCCTCCACTTT,CASSLRVNSPLHF
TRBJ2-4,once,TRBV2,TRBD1,TGTGCCAGCAAGGGGGACAGGACTATAGCCAAAAACATTCAGTACTTC,CASKGDRTIAKNIQYF
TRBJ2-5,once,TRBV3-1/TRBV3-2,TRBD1,TGTGCCAGCAGCCGCACAGGGGGCGGCGCGGAGACCCAGTACTTC,CASSRTGGGAETQYF
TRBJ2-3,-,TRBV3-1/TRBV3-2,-,TGTGCCAGCAGCCAAGAAGGAAGGGGCCGGGGCACAGATACGCAGTATTTT,CASSQEGRGRGTDTQYF
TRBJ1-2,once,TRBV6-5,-,TGTGCCAGCAGTTACTCGACCAGGGGTGGAGGCTACACCTTC,CASSYSTRGGGYTF
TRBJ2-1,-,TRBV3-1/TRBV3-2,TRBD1,TGTGCCAGCAGCCGTCCCGGGACAGATTACAATGAGCAGTTCTTC,CASSRPGTDYNEQFF
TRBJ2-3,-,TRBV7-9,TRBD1,TGTGCCAGCAGCTTGAGGGACAGGGGGCAAGATACGCAGTATTTT,CASSLRDRGQDTQYF
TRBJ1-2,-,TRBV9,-,TGTGCCAGCAGCGTAGCTGCAGGCTATGGCTACACCTTC,CASSVAAGYGYTF
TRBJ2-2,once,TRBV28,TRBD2,TGTGCCAGTTCGACTAGCGGGAGCACCGGGGAGCTGTTTTTT,CASSTSGSTGELFF
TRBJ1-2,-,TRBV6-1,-,TGTGCCAGCAGTGATTTGAGGGGGAACTATGGCTACACCTTC,CASSDLRGNYGYTF
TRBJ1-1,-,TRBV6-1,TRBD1,TGTGCCAGCAGTGAAGACAGGGGCAACACTGAAGCTTTCTTT,CASSEDRGNTEAFF
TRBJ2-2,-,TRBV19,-,TGTGCCAGTAGTATAGTAGGACAATTTTACACCGGGGAGCTGTTTTTT,CASSIVGQFYTGELFF
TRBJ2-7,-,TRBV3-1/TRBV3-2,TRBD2,TGTGCCAGCAGCCAACAATTAGCGGGAGCTAGCTCCTACGAGCAGTACTTC,CASSQQLAGASSYEQYF
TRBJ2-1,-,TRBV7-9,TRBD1,TGTGCCAGCACCGCCCTGGGACAGGGGGGCAATGAGCAGTTCTTC,CASTALGQGGNEQFF
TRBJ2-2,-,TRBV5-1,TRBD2,TGCGCCAGCAGAGCGGGGGAGTACACCGGGGAGCTGTTTTTT,CASRAGEYTGELFF
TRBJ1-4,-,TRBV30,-,TGTGGCTTAGTAGCCCTCCAAAAACTGTTTTTT,CGLVALQKLFF
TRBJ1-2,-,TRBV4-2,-,TGTGCCAGCAGCCAAGGCGCCCGGGGTTTCTATGGCTACACCTTC,CASSQGARGFYGYTF
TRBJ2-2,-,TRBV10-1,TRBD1,TGCGCCAGCAGTGACCCCGGACAGGGGCCGAACACCGGGGAGCTGTTTTTT,CASSDPGQGPNTGELFF
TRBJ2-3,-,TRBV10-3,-,TGTGCCATCAGGGATACAGGAACGGTTACAGATACGCAGTATTTT,CAIRDTGTVTDTQYF
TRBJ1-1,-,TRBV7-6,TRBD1,TGTGCCAGCAGCTCATACAGGGGGGAAGTCACTGAAGCTTTCTTT,CASSSYRGEVTEAFF